These 10 T cell receptor beta chains were sequenced from one sample in a study of CD8 T cells in ankylosing spondylitis (dated by TCRdb to about 2017). The method behind the library was 5' RACE. The sequencer was an Illumina HiSeq 2500. Clones were called with MiXCR by TCRdb after fastp trimmed the public reads at Q25, and only in-frame beta chains were retained. A single entry per CDR3 protein holds the most common genes and DNA from its merged rows. The sample table lists under 250,000 distinct CDR3 sequences, under 30% of them with a count of one. The top ten clonotypes cover under 8% of the sample. Sequenced sample: blood, either unsorted or a sorted T cell fraction (not recorded which). Every receptor here comes from a male donor with ankylosing spondylitis or in good health (not recorded which).

This clonotype has more than one count but fewer than ten. V usage is TRBV20-1 and J usage is TRBJ2-3; 10 nucleotides match TRBD1. CDR1 DFQATT and CDR2 SNEGSKA come from the germline V gene (reference sequence). V dropped 5 bases and J dropped 3; count of bases not matched to a gene: 5. The CDR3 consists of 14 residues. The CDR3 protein is CSAGGQGKTDTQYF. CDR3 in DNA: TGCAGTGCTGGGGGACAGGGGAAGACAGATACGCAGTATTTT.

This CDR3 reads CASSMGSGKYNEQFF. The CDR3 DNA sequence: TGTGCCAGTAGTATGGGTAGCGGGAAATACAATGAGCAGTTCTTC. The chain has TRBV19 and TRBJ2-1; the match to TRBD2 covers 8 bases. This CDR3 is built from 15 residues. Germline V gene data show CDR1 as LNHDA and CDR2 as SQIVND (reference sequence). J lost 4 bases, V lost 3 bases, and 5 bases had no gene match.

There are many counts of this clonotype. The chain uses TRBV5-1 and TRBJ1-4; possible D gene TRBD1, 5 bases. V lost 1 base to trimming and J lost 3 bases, with 10 bases between them. The germline V gene has CDR1 SGHRS and CDR2 YFSETQ. This CDR3 spans 15 amino acids. The CDR3 DNA is TGCGCCAGCAGCTTGACGGGGCTCTCTAATGAAAAACTGTTTTTT. Translation: CASSLTGLSNEKLFF.

This clonotype was seen a handful of times. The V and J genes are TRBV4-3 and TRBJ2-1, with 7 bases lining up with TRBD2. CDR3 size: 16 residues. Looked up from germline, CDR1 is LGHNA and CDR2 is YSLEER. V was clipped by 1 base and J by 5 bases; unmatched bases: 8. In nucleotides, the CDR3 is TGCGCCAGCAGCCAAGGGGGCGGCCTAGCGGACAATGAGCAGTTCTTC. Translating it yields CASSQGGGLADNEQFF.

The chain employs TRBV12-3 or TRBV12-4 and TRBJ2-1; D is uncertain. This CDR3 region has 17 residues. V lost 6 bases and J lost 2, with 20 bases in between. The CDR3 nucleotides read TGTGCCAGCAGCTGGGCAAGGTCAGGTGAGACCTACAATGAGCAGTTCTTC. Translation gives CASSWARSGETYNEQFF.

This chain links TRBV6-1 with TRBJ2-1; D unclear. V gave up 6 bases and J gave up 4 bases, with 10 bases separating them. Germline CDR1 MNHNS, CDR2 SASEGT. This CDR3 comprises 13 residues. The CDR3 reads CASRRSSYNEQFF. CDR3 bases: TGTGCCAGCAGGAGATCGTCATACAATGAGCAGTTCTTC.

This chain joins TRBV20-1 and TRBJ2-4; D not resolved. From germline, CDR1 is DFQATT and CDR2 SNEGSKA (reference sequence). CDR3 length: 12 residues. Trimming removed 5 bases at V and 7 bases at J, with 12 bases between. This CDR3 reads CSASGSDNIQYF. CDR3 sequence (DNA): TGCAGTGCTTCCGGGTCCGATAACATTCAGTACTTC.

V and J are TRBV12-3 or TRBV12-4 and TRBJ2-1; the D gene is possibly TRBD1 (5 bases). V lost 5 bases and J 9 bases, leaving 14 bases between the germline ends. CDR3 length equals 13 residues. The CDR3 loop reads CASSDHSRGEQFF. Written as DNA, the CDR3 is TGTGCCAGCAGTGACCACTCTAGGGGTGAGCAGTTCTTC.

This clonotype occurred many times. The chain couples TRBV5-1 to TRBJ2-1, with D perhaps given as TRBD1 or TRBD2 (5 bases each). CDR1 and CDR2 from the germline V gene are SGHRS and YFSETQ. The CDR3 has 14 residues. V was clipped by 0 bases and J by 9 bases, with 13 bases between them. The CDR3 DNA reads as TGCGCCAGCAGCTTGGCCTTTGGGGGAATTGAGCAGTTCTTC. Translated, it gives CASSLAFGGIEQFF.

Comments on this clonotype: This clone may be a read error of a much larger clone one base away. The chain combines TRBV10-3 with TRBJ2-7, with TRBD1 as a possible D gene (5 bases). The CDR3 has 15 amino acids. In germline, CDR1 is ENHRY, CDR2 SYGVKD. Trimming stripped 0 bases from V and 5 bases from J, with 14 bases between. The DNA of the CDR3 is TGTGCCATCAGTGAGTCGGAATCAGGGATCCACGAGCAGTACTTC. Amino acids: CAISESESGIHEQYF.